These 30 T cell receptor beta chains originate from one sample sequenced in a study of T cells in pancreatic ductal adenocarcinoma. The protocol was immunoSEQ multiplex PCR, while the TCRdb copy is restricted to in-frame clones and leaves out a portion. The sample lists roughly 20,000 clones, about 88% occurring once. No neoadjuvant therapy was given to the selected pancreatic ductal adenocarcinoma patients before their surgery. Sequencing input: PBMCs. These receptors all stem from a human donor with pancreatic ductal adenocarcinoma.

Here the CDR3 DNA reads TGTGCCAGCAGCTTAGTGGGGGGAAGCACAGATACGCAGTATTTT. This encodes CASSLVGGSTDTQYF. The gene calls are TRBV7-6 and TRBJ2-3, with D possibly matching TRBD2 (6 bases). Germline V gives CDR1 SGHVS, CDR2 FNYEAQ. Deletions cut 1 base from V and 0 bases from J, with 8 bases between. This CDR3 has 15 amino acids.

This clone has only one observation. The chain carries TRBV7-2 and TRBJ1-3; no reliable D call. V lost 5 bases, J lost 0 bases, and 17 bases lay in between. CDR1 is SGHTA and CDR2 is FQGNSA in the germline V gene. The CDR3 runs 17 residues. DNA of the CDR3: TGTGCCAGCAGCCCTAGCGGGTCCCGCCGCTCTGGAAACACCATATATTTT. This sequence encodes CASSPSGSRRSGNTIYF.

The rearrangement joins TRBV19 to TRBJ2-5, with D perhaps matching TRBD2 (6 bases). The germline V gene encodes CDR1 LNHDA and CDR2 SQIVND (reference sequence). Trimming pared 1 base from V and 0 bases from J, leaving 15 bases between. The CDR3 is made up of 17 amino acids. CDR3 nucleotides: TGTGCCAGTAGTATAGGAAGGGCGGGGAGGCACCAAGAGACCCAGTACTTC. It specifies CASSIGRAGRHQETQYF.

On this clone itself: Compared with germline, one end of the junction differs, possibly owing to a read error. The V and J genes are TRBV30 and TRBJ1-2, with 8 bases matching TRBD1. The CDR3 consists of 13 residues. CDR1 is GTSNPN, CDR2 SVGIG, per germline (reference sequence). The DNA of the CDR3 is TGTGCCTGGAGTGGGACAGGGACCTATGGCCACACCTTC. Amino acids: CAWSGTGTYGHTF.

The chain links TRBV5-6 to TRBJ1-5; D possibly corresponds to TRBD1 (5 bases). The CDR3 loop spans 14 amino acids. V was cut by 0 bases and J by 5 bases, with 9 bases left in between. Germline CDR1 is SGHDT and CDR2 is YYEEEE. CDR3 region: CASSLAGGDQPQHF. The CDR3 bases are TGTGCCAGCAGCTTGGCCGGGGGGGATCAGCCCCAGCATTTT.

The V call is TRBV7-3, the J call TRBJ2-1; 9 bases align to TRBD2. V lost 5 bases and J lost 4; bases outside the gene matches: 6. Per the germline V gene, CDR1 is SGHTA and CDR2 is FQGTGA. The CDR3 runs 15 residues. DNA for the CDR3: TGTGCCAGCAGCCCTCCGGGACTAGCTTACAATGAGCAGTTCTTC. Protein product: CASSPPGLAYNEQFF.

This clone was detected a few times. The chain combines TRBV28 with TRBJ1-1, with a tentative D call TRBD1 (5 bases). The V gene lost 6 bases and the J gene lost 0 bases, with 14 bases spanning the gap. The CDR3 consists of 15 residues. Germline CDR1 is MDHEN and CDR2 is SYDVKM. Written as DNA, the CDR3 is TGTGCCAGCAGAGCACAGATACAGGTGAACACTGAAGCTTTCTTT. Translating it yields CASRAQIQVNTEAFF.

The CDR3 region has the DNA TGTGCCAGCAGGCAGGGGGCGAGTAGGACTGAAGCTTTCTTT. It specifies CASRQGASRTEAFF. The chain recombines TRBV6-5 with TRBJ1-1; 8 bases line up with TRBD1. CDR1 and CDR2 (germline): MNHEY, SVGAGI. V trimming: 6 bases; J trimming: 5 bases; junction bases outside the gene matches: 8. The CDR3 has 14 amino acids.

J is TRBJ2-1 and V is TRBV7-6; possible D gene TRBD2, 7 bases. Germline V gene sequence: CDR1 SGHVS, CDR2 FNYEAQ. This CDR3 region has 17 residues. Trimming left V 5 bases short and J 4 bases short, with 21 bases between. The DNA for the CDR3 is TGTGCCAGCAGCCCAAGGGGGGGCGGGGGCGTGTACAATGAGCAGTTCTTC. It specifies CASSPRGGGGVYNEQFF.

The chain has TRBV28 and TRBJ2-1; 8 bases match TRBD2. J was trimmed by 6 bases and V by 1 base; bases with no gene match: 8. The CDR3 length is 16 residues. CDR1 MDHEN and CDR2 SYDVKM come from the germline V gene. Here the CDR3 reads CASSLSPGLGGNEQFF. The CDR3 DNA reads TGTGCCAGCAGTTTATCGCCGGGACTAGGGGGCAATGAGCAGTTCTTC.

The chain carries TRBV2 and TRBJ1-5, with 9 bases identical to TRBD1. The length of the CDR3 is 16 residues. With 8 bases clipped from V and 4 bases from J, the junction kept 12 bases outside the gene matches. Germline V gene data show CDR1 as SNHLY and CDR2 as FYNNEI. The CDR3, as DNA: TGTGCCAGCTGCCGTGAGACGGGACAGGGAAATCAGCCCCAGCATTTT. It translates to CASCRETGQGNQPQHF.

The chain joins TRBV11-3 to TRBJ1-1, with 10 nucleotides matching TRBD1. Per the germline V gene, CDR1 is SGHNT and CDR2 is YENEEA. V was clipped by 1 base and J by 3 bases; unmatched bases: 11. The CDR3 has 18 amino acids. The CDR3 here is CASSLVGGQGLGDTEAFF. For the CDR3, the DNA is TGTGCCAGCAGCTTAGTGGGGGGACAGGGGCTTGGGGACACTGAAGCTTTCTTT.

The chain carries TRBV7-9 and TRBJ2-7; 8 bases fit TRBD2. The CDR3 length is 13 residues. V was clipped by 4 bases and J by 5 bases; unmatched bases: 4. The germline V gene has CDR1 SEHNR and CDR2 FQNEAQ (reference sequence). The CDR3 loop is CASSSGGSNEQYF. Here the CDR3 DNA reads TGTGCCAGCAGCTCGGGAGGGTCGAACGAGCAGTACTTC.

This chain uses TRBV30 with TRBJ2-2; TRBD1 matches at 8 bases. The V gene end was trimmed by 1 base and the J gene end by 0 bases; junction bases not matched to a gene: 1. The germline gives CDR1 GTSNPN, CDR2 SVGIG (reference sequence). The length of the CDR3 is 15 residues. Here the CDR3 reads CAWSAGGSNTGELFF. The CDR3 bases are TGTGCCTGGAGTGCAGGGGGCTCGAACACCGGGGAGCTGTTTTTT. The complete variable domain, with remaining parts taken from reference TRBV30 and TRBJ2-2, reads SQTIHQWPATLVQPVGSPLSLECTVEGTSNPNLYWYRQAAGRGLQLLFYSVGIGQISSEVPQNLSASRPQDRQFILSSKKLLLSDSGFYLCAWSAGGSNTGELFFGEGSRLTVL.

The CDR3 loop is CASGVKVGESKSPLHF. CDR3 DNA: TGTGCCAGCGGTGTGAAGGTAGGAGAGAGTAAGTCACCCCTCCACTTT. The V gene is TRBV2, the J gene TRBJ1-6; D is undetermined. The CDR3 consists of 16 residues. Trimming removed 8 bases at V and 10 bases at J, with 24 bases between. The germline V gene encodes CDR1 SNHLY and CDR2 FYNNEI.

The genes are TRBV5-3 and TRBJ1-6; 9 nucleotides agree with TRBD1. Being an ORF, TRBV5-3 has a function that is uncertain. V was clipped by 4 bases and J by 3 bases; unmatched bases: 11. This CDR3 is built from 18 residues. The CDR3 is CARSPGQGRILYNSPLHF. CDR3 nucleotides: TGTGCCAGAAGCCCCGGACAGGGGAGGATCCTCTATAATTCACCCCTCCACTTT.

The chain uses TRBV4-1 and TRBJ1-6; D is ambiguous. The CDR3 spans 16 residues. V dropped 4 bases and J dropped 2 bases, with 12 bases sitting between them. Germline V gene lookup returns CDR1 MGHRA and CDR2 YSYEKL. The chain's CDR3 is CASSPKFQTYNSPLHF. CDR3 DNA sequence: TGCGCCAGCAGCCCCAAGTTCCAGACCTATAATTCACCCCTCCACTTT.

V is TRBV5-6 and J is TRBJ2-5; D uncertain. Germline assignment: CDR1 SGHDT and CDR2 YYEEEE. There are 13 residues in the CDR3. Between the trimmed V and J ends, which lost 2 bases and 1 base, there was a span of 6 bases. CDR3 sequence (DNA): TGTGCCAGCAGCTTTTCGGTCCAAGAGACCCAGTACTTC. Translated: CASSFSVQETQYF.

The rearrangement joins TRBV7-2 to TRBJ2-3; 11 nucleotides agree with TRBD2. The J segment lost 4 bases and the V segment lost 5 bases, leaving 5 bases of the junction unmatched. The CDR3 runs 15 residues. Germline V lookup: CDR1 SGHTA, CDR2 FQGNSA. The CDR3 sequence: CASSKLAGVADTQYF. The CDR3 DNA reads TGTGCCAGCAGCAAACTAGCGGGGGTGGCAGATACGCAGTATTTT.

This clone appeared a few times. The rearrangement links TRBV7-9 to TRBJ1-1; D unclear. V was shortened by 4 bases and J by 11 bases, with 14 bases between the two germline ends. CDR1 is SEHNR and CDR2 is FQNEAQ in the germline V gene (reference sequence). The CDR3 length is 12 residues. The CDR3 nucleotides read TGTGCCAGCAGCTCCGGAGGGAAGGAGGCTTTCTTT. Translation: CASSSGGKEAFF.

A single count supports this clone. DNA for the CDR3: TGCGCCAGCAGCCCGAGCCTTCGGGGTTTAGGCTCCTACGAGCAGTACTTC. It is translated as CASSPSLRGLGSYEQYF. The chain combines TRBV4-3 with TRBJ2-7, with D possibly TRBD2 on 5 matching bases. Trimming removed 4 bases at V and 0 bases at J, with 19 bases between. Germline assignment: CDR1 LGHNA and CDR2 YSLEER. The CDR3 has 17 amino acids.

The chain combines TRBV2 with TRBJ2-2, with D possibly TRBD1 on 6 matching bases. This CDR3 contains 13 residues. CDR1 and CDR2 (germline): SNHLY, FYNNEI. With 8 bases removed from V and 5 bases from J, the gap between germline ends came to 12 bases. The CDR3 nucleotides are TGTGCCAGCTCCGGCAGGGGTACCGGGGAGCTGTTTTTT. Protein product: CASSGRGTGELFF.

The gene calls are TRBV2 and TRBJ1-4; 11 bases map to TRBD1. Germline values: CDR1 SNHLY, CDR2 FYNNEI. V lost 6 bases, J lost 7 bases, and 4 bases stayed unmatched. The CDR3 is 14 residues long. The CDR3 reads CASREDRGREKLFF. CDR3 nucleotide sequence: TGTGCCAGCAGGGAGGACAGGGGGCGTGAAAAACTGTTTTTT.

In this sample, this clone turned up once. The chain links TRBV6-5 to TRBJ2-7, with a tentative D call TRBD2 (6 bases). The V end lost 1 base, the J end lost 5 bases, and 12 bases lay between the germline ends. The germline V gene encodes CDR1 MNHEY and CDR2 SVGAGI. The CDR3 has 14 residues. The CDR3 DNA follows: TGTGCCAGCAGTTACTTAGCGGATTTGGACGAGCAGTACTTC. It encodes CASSYLADLDEQYF.

The chain employs TRBV6-4 and TRBJ2-5; maybe TRBD2 (6 bases). The V gene's germline CDR1 is MRHNA and CDR2 SNTAGT. CDR3 length: 15 residues. V lost 2 bases and J 2 bases, leaving 12 bases between the germline ends. As DNA, the CDR3 is TGTGCCAGCAGTGACGAGGGAGGAGGACAAGAGACCCAGTACTTC. Translating it yields CASSDEGGGQETQYF.

CDR3 sequence (DNA): TGTGCCAGCAGCTTGTATACAGGTCCAAATAGCAATCAGCCCCAGCATTTT. This sequence encodes CASSLYTGPNSNQPQHF. V usage is TRBV5-5 and J usage is TRBJ1-5; D is possibly TRBD1 (5 bases). V shed 1 base and J shed 0 bases, with 14 bases lying between them. The germline CDR1 and CDR2 sequences are SGHKS and YYEKEE (reference sequence). The CDR3 loop spans 17 amino acids. The full variable domain, with the rest looked up from reference TRBV5-5 and TRBJ1-5, is DAGVTQSPTHLIKTRGQQVTLRCSPISGHKSVSWYQQVLGQGPQFIFQYYEKEERGRGNFPDRFSARQFPNYSSELNVNALLLGDSALYLCASSLYTGPNSNQPQHFGDGTRLSIL.

The chain has TRBV11-3 and TRBJ1-2; D might be TRBD1 (5 bases). V was pared by 6 bases and J by 4 bases, with 15 bases between. Germline assignment: CDR1 SGHNT and CDR2 YENEEA. This CDR3 spans 14 amino acids. The CDR3 DNA is TGTGCCAGCAGTCCCGGCAGGGAGGGCTATGGCTACACCTTC. Protein product: CASSPGREGYGYTF.

This chain joins TRBV5-1 and TRBJ1-4; tentative D call: TRBD1 (5 bases). The CDR3 covers 14 residues. V lost 3 bases, J lost 8 bases, and 14 bases lay in between. CDR1 is SGHRS and CDR2 is YFSETQ in the germline V gene. This CDR3 reads CASSSQGAEEKLFF. The CDR3 DNA is TGCGCCAGCAGCTCCCAAGGGGCCGAGGAAAAACTGTTTTTT. Full variable domain (outside the CDR3, taken from reference TRBV5-1 and TRBJ1-4): KAGVTQTPRYLIKTRGQQVTLSCSPISGHRSVSWYQQTPGQGLQFLFEYFSETQRNKGNFPGRFSGRQFSNSRSEMNVSTLELGDSALYLCASSSQGAEEKLFFGSGTQLSVL.

The chain combines TRBV6-5 with TRBJ2-5; D is possibly TRBD1 (5 bases). Per germline, CDR1 MNHEY and CDR2 SVGAGI. The CDR3 has 15 amino acids. V lost 0 bases, J lost 4 bases, and 12 bases lay in between. As DNA, the CDR3 is TGTGCCAGCAGTTACTCAAGGGGAATCCCAGAGACCCAGTACTTC. Translating it yields CASSYSRGIPETQYF.

The chain has TRBV30 and TRBJ2-7; D not certain. Germline CDR1 GTSNPN, CDR2 SVGIG (reference sequence). Trimming cost V 0 bases and J 6 bases, with 9 bases left between them. The CDR3 has 12 amino acids. The CDR3 DNA reads as TGTGCCTGGAGTGTACAGCAACCCGAGCAGTACTTC. This gives the protein CAWSVQQPEQYF.